The 25 T cell receptor beta chains below were found in one sample sequenced in a study of control samples from healthy donors and cancer patients. Assay: immunoSEQ multiplex PCR; the TCRdb copy retains only in-frame clones and omits some. The table has approximately 110,000 clones, roughly nine tenths seen once; the top ten hold less than 9.5%. Material for sequencing was blood. The receptors here all came from a woman younger than 35 in good health.

J is TRBJ2-2 and V is TRBV6-4; D unresolved. V dropped 6 bases and J dropped 4 bases, with 12 bases sitting between them. Germline V gene data show CDR1 as MRHNA and CDR2 as SNTAGT. The CDR3 consists of 14 residues. The CDR3 DNA reads TGTGCCAGCAGACCCACAGCTACCACCGGGGAGCTGTTTTTT. Translation gives CASRPTATTGELFF.

The chain joins TRBV2 to TRBJ1-4, with D hard to call. This CDR3 is built from 14 residues. Per the germline V gene, CDR1 is SNHLY and CDR2 is FYNNEI. Trimming removed 5 bases at V and 3 bases at J, with 10 bases between. DNA of the CDR3: TGTGCCAGCAGTCGGCAGTTGGCTAATGAAAAACTGTTTTTT. It translates to CASSRQLANEKLFF.

This chain links TRBV27 with TRBJ2-7, with D uncertain. CDR3 length: 11 residues. The germline CDR1 and CDR2 sequences are MNHEY and SMNVEV (reference sequence). Trimming took off 8 bases at V and 6 bases at J, with 11 bases between the two ends. The CDR3 DNA reads TGTGCCAGCGGAGAAGGGTCCGAGCAGTACTTC. Translated, it gives CASGEGSEQYF.

This rearrangement joins TRBV4-3 to TRBJ1-6; TRBD1 agrees at 10 bases. The V and J ends lost 5 bases and 2 bases, in that order; junction bases with no gene match: 3. Germline lookup yields CDR1 LGHNA and CDR2 YSLEER. The CDR3 loop spans 16 amino acids. The CDR3 is CASSSGTGAYNSPLHF. The CDR3 nucleotides read TGCGCCAGCAGCTCCGGGACAGGGGCCTATAATTCACCCCTCCACTTT.

V is TRBV7-2 and J is TRBJ1-5; tentative D call: TRBD1 (6 bases). The V gene's germline CDR1 is SGHTA and CDR2 FQGNSA. This CDR3 region has 15 residues. Trimming cost V 2 bases and J 3 bases, with 11 bases left between them. CDR3: CASSLQGPPNQPQHF. The CDR3 DNA is TGTGCCAGCAGCTTACAGGGGCCGCCCAATCAGCCCCAGCATTTT.

V is TRBV28 and J is TRBJ2-7, with 7 bases aligning to TRBD1. CDR1 MDHEN and CDR2 SYDVKM come from the germline V gene. This CDR3 contains 15 residues. Trimming cost V 6 bases and J 2 bases; bases outside gene matches: 10. In DNA, the CDR3 is TGTGCCAGCAGCCCCCCGACAGGGAGTACCTACGAGCAGTACTTC. Translated, it gives CASSPPTGSTYEQYF.

This rearrangement joins TRBV27 to TRBJ2-2; 12 bases map to TRBD2. Germline loops: CDR1 MNHEY, CDR2 SMNVEV (reference sequence). The CDR3 consists of 17 residues. V gave up 4 bases and J gave up 2 bases; unmatched junction bases: 5. The CDR3 reads CASSSILAGGNTGELFF. In DNA form, the CDR3 reads TGTGCCAGCAGTTCAATACTAGCGGGAGGTAACACCGGGGAGCTGTTTTTT.

This chain links TRBV7-9 with TRBJ2-7; TRBD2 matches at 11 bases. Germline CDR1 and CDR2: SEHNR and FQNEAQ (reference sequence). The CDR3 totals 16 residues. With V trimmed by 5 bases and J by 0 bases, 6 bases remained unmatched. Here the CDR3 DNA reads TGTGCCAGCAGCCCCTCACTAGCGGGGGACTCCTACGAGCAGTACTTC. This encodes CASSPSLAGDSYEQYF. Based on the CDR3 plus reference TRBV7-9 and TRBJ2-7, the full variable domain is DTGVSQNPRHKITKRGQNVTFRCDPISEHNRLYWYRQTLGQGPEFLTYFQNEAQLEKSRLLSDRFSAERPKGSFSTLEIQRTEQGDSAMYLCASSPSLAGDSYEQYFGPGTRLTVT.

The sample holds one count of this clone. V is TRBV7-8 and J is TRBJ2-3, with TRBD2 as a possible D gene (7 bases). The CDR3 contains 16 residues. Germline V gene data show CDR1 as SGHVS and CDR2 as FQNEAQ. Trimming stripped 5 bases from V and 1 base from J, with 16 bases between. The CDR3: CASSPVGGARTDTQYF. In DNA, the CDR3 is TGTGCCAGCAGCCCAGTTGGGGGGGCCCGCACAGATACGCAGTATTTT.

The J gene is TRBJ2-7, the V gene TRBV2; no firm D call. In germline, CDR1 is SNHLY, CDR2 FYNNEI. With 2 bases removed from V and 7 bases from J, the gap between germline ends came to 6 bases. This CDR3 is built from 11 residues. The CDR3 spells CASSESGEQYF. In nucleotides, the CDR3 is TGTGCCAGCAGTGAATCTGGGGAGCAGTACTTC.

The chain has TRBV10-3 and TRBJ2-5; the D gene is possibly TRBD2 (6 bases). V lost 3 bases and J 2 bases, leaving 13 bases between the germline ends. The CDR3 runs 15 residues. Per the germline V gene, CDR1 is ENHRY and CDR2 is SYGVKD. The CDR3 DNA is TGTGCCATCAGTGATAGTTTAGCGGCTCAAGAGACCCAGTACTTC. Amino acid sequence: CAISDSLAAQETQYF.

V and J are TRBV4-2 and TRBJ1-1; maybe TRBD1 (5 bases). Germline V CDR1 and CDR2: LGHNA, YNFKEQ. V was cut by 0 bases and J by 5 bases, with 7 bases left in between. CDR3 length: 13 residues. The CDR3 nucleotides are TGTGCCAGCAGCCAAGACGGGGGGACTGAAGCTTTCTTT. This translates into CASSQDGGTEAFF.

The genes are TRBV11-3 and TRBJ2-5; D may be TRBD2 (5 bases). The CDR3 sequence is 15 residues long. The germline V and J ends were trimmed by 5 bases and 2 bases, with 15 bases remaining between them. Germline CDR1 and CDR2: SGHNT and YENEEA. The CDR3 region is CASSPGLGLQETQYF. The CDR3 DNA reads TGTGCCAGCAGCCCGGGGTTAGGGTTACAAGAGACCCAGTACTTC.

J is TRBJ2-1 and V is TRBV5-8; 8 positions agree with TRBD1. CDR1 is SGHTS and CDR2 is YDEGEE in the germline V gene. V was clipped by 0 bases and J by 5 bases; unmatched bases: 4. The CDR3 has 15 residues. In DNA form, the CDR3 reads TGTGCCAGCAGCTTGGGGGACAGGAACCACAATGAGCAGTTCTTC. Its translation is CASSLGDRNHNEQFF.

This clone appeared once. The rearrangement links TRBV6-6 to TRBJ1-1, with 8 bases fitting TRBD1. The CDR3 loop spans 15 amino acids. Germline loops: CDR1 MNHNY, CDR2 SVGAGI (reference sequence). Trimming took 5 bases from V and 6 from J; bases not matched to a gene: 11. The CDR3 nucleotides read TGTGCCAGCAGTCGATCAGGGGGCCGGGTCGCTGAAGCTTTCTTT. Translation: CASSRSGGRVAEAFF.

The genes are TRBV3-1 (or the pseudogene TRBV3-2) and TRBJ1-5; a possible D gene is TRBD1 (5 bases). The germline V and J ends were trimmed by 0 bases and 7 bases, with 7 bases remaining between them. This CDR3 comprises 13 residues. In germline, CDR1 is LGHDT, CDR2 YNNKEL (reference sequence). The CDR3 here is CASSQDEGQPQHF. CDR3 bases: TGTGCCAGCAGCCAAGATGAGGGGCAGCCCCAGCATTTT.

The rearrangement links TRBV28 to TRBJ1-5; the D gene is possibly TRBD1 (5 bases). V shed 5 bases and J shed 0 bases, with 32 bases lying between them. This CDR3 spans 22 amino acids. CDR1 and CDR2 from the germline V gene are MDHEN and SYDVKM. DNA of the CDR3: TGTGCCAGCAGTCCCCATAGCGGTGAATGGGGAATGGGGGTTTATAGCAATCAGCCCCAGCATTTT. Amino acid sequence: CASSPHSGEWGMGVYSNQPQHF.

The gene calls are TRBV7-3 and TRBJ2-3, with 10 bases identical to TRBD2. V lost 5 bases, J lost 4 bases, and 6 bases stayed unmatched. The CDR3 is 15 residues long. Germline V lookup: CDR1 SGHTA, CDR2 FQGTGA. The CDR3 DNA reads as TGTGCCAGCAGCCCAGCGGGGGGGAGCGCAGATACGCAGTATTTT. Protein product: CASSPAGGSADTQYF.

V is TRBV28 and J is TRBJ2-2, with 7 positions matching TRBD1. V dropped 4 bases and J dropped 5; count of bases not matched to a gene: 7. This CDR3 has 15 residues. CDR1 and CDR2 from the germline V gene are MDHEN and SYDVKM. CDR3 nucleotide sequence: TGTGCCAGCAGTTATCTAGGGGGCCGAACCGGGGAGCTGTTTTTT. Its protein product is CASSYLGGRTGELFF.

V usage is TRBV11-2 and J usage is TRBJ1-5; tentatively, D is TRBD1 (5 bases). Trimming pared 4 bases from V and 15 bases from J, leaving 16 bases between. The CDR3 length is 12 residues. Germline V lookup: CDR1 SGHAT, CDR2 FQNNGV. In DNA form, the CDR3 reads TGTGCCAGCAGCTCACCGGGGGTCCCTCCGCATTTT. It encodes CASSSPGVPPHF. The full variable domain, rest sourced from reference TRBV11-2 and TRBJ1-5, is EAGVAQSPRYKIIEKRQSVAFWCNPISGHATLYWYQQILGQGPKLLIQFQNNGVVDDSQLPKDRFSAERLKGVDSTLKIQPAKLEDSAVYLCASSSPGVPPHFGDGTRLSIL.

The V and J genes are TRBV5-1 and TRBJ2-7, with TRBD2 as a possible D gene (5 bases). The CDR3 sequence is 14 residues long. V was shortened by 4 bases and J by 5 bases, with 16 bases between the two germline ends. Germline assignment: CDR1 SGHRS and CDR2 YFSETQ. CDR3 in DNA: TGCGCCAGCAGCCTACGCGGGTGGGGAGACGAGCAGTACTTC. This translates into CASSLRGWGDEQYF.

This chain joins TRBV2 and TRBJ1-5, with D maybe TRBD1 (6 bases). Germline-derived CDR1 and CDR2 are SNHLY and FYNNEI. The CDR3 is 15 amino acids. The V end was cut by 3 bases, the J end by 0 bases, with 9 bases between. CDR3 nucleotide sequence: TGTGCCAGCAGTGAGGAGGGGGATAGCAATCAGCCCCAGCATTTT. Translation: CASSEEGDSNQPQHF.

The chain links TRBV27 to TRBJ2-1; tentatively, D is TRBD2 (6 bases). The V gene lost 4 bases and the J gene lost 3 bases, with 13 bases spanning the gap. Looked up from germline, CDR1 is MNHEY and CDR2 is SMNVEV (reference sequence). This CDR3 region has 15 residues. The CDR3 DNA sequence: TGTGCCAGCAGTTCGACACGGACTAACTACAATGAGCAGTTCTTC. Encoded protein: CASSSTRTNYNEQFF.

The DNA of the CDR3 is TGTGCCAGCAGCCAAGGTACAGGGGGTCTTTGGTATGGCTACACCTTC. It encodes CASSQGTGGLWYGYTF. This chain uses TRBV3-1 (or the pseudogene TRBV3-2) with TRBJ1-2; TRBD1 matches 8 bases. CDR3 length: 16 residues. J lost 5 bases, V lost 1 base, and 9 bases had no gene match. Germline CDR1 reads LGHDT; CDR2 reads YNNKEL (reference sequence).

The chain carries TRBV27 and TRBJ2-3, with D possibly matching TRBD1 (6 bases). V was cut by 6 bases and J by 0 bases, with 7 bases left in between. Germline-derived CDR1 and CDR2 are MNHEY and SMNVEV (reference sequence). The CDR3 totals 13 residues. Here the CDR3 reads CASRGASTDTQYF. CDR3 DNA sequence: TGTGCCAGCAGGGGGGCAAGCACAGATACGCAGTATTTT.